The next 23 T cell receptor beta chains were all read from a single sample in a study of Ad26.COV2.S vaccination and SARS-CoV-2 variants. Specified treatment: approximately 18 received Ad26.COV2.S at low or high dose, single or two shots; several received placebo; per-sample allocation not given. The samples were gathered on day 63 after the first injection of vaccine or placebo. This table comes from immunoSEQ multiplex PCR, and its TCRdb copy is limited to in-frame clones, with some not included. Of some 330,000 clones in the sample, roughly 90% were seen once. The source material was peripheral blood, sampled in a trial of Ad26.COV2.S vaccine versus placebo. The receptors come from a person between 18 and 60 years old who received the Ad26.COV2.S COVID-19 vaccine or a placebo.

The chain is built from TRBV27 and TRBJ1-2; 9 bases align to TRBD1. The ends lost 7 bases at V and 7 bases at J; junction bases unmatched: 7. The germline gives CDR1 MNHEY, CDR2 SMNVEV (reference sequence). This CDR3 comprises 13 residues. This CDR3 is CASKGQGVSGYTF. The CDR3, as DNA: TGTGCCAGCAAGGGACAGGGAGTCAGTGGCTACACCTTC.

This clone appeared once. J is TRBJ1-6 and V is TRBV18; TRBD1 might be the D (5 bases). The CDR3 has 15 residues. With 3 bases removed from V and 4 bases from J, the gap between germline ends came to 10 bases. Germline V gene data show CDR1 as KGHSH and CDR2 as LQKENI. The CDR3 bases are TGTGCCAGCTCACCCATGGGGGATTATAATTCACCCCTCCACTTT. The encoded protein is CASSPMGDYNSPLHF.

The chain combines TRBV5-4 with TRBJ1-5, with D perhaps matching TRBD1 (5 bases). This CDR3 region has 15 residues. V lost 2 bases and J lost 4, with 13 bases in between. The germline gives CDR1 SGHNT, CDR2 YYREEE (reference sequence). Written as DNA, the CDR3 is TGTGCCAGCAGCTTAGGGACGGGCGCTAATCAGCCCCAGCATTTT. Its protein product is CASSLGTGANQPQHF.

The chain recombines TRBV5-1 with TRBJ1-6; maybe TRBD1 (5 bases). Deletions cut 1 base from V and 10 bases from J, with 21 bases between. This CDR3 has 17 residues. Germline CDR1 and CDR2: SGHRS and YFSETQ. CDR3 in DNA: TGCGCCAGCAGCTTGAGGGACTCACAAGGGCGAAGATCACCCCTCCACTTT. It yields the protein CASSLRDSQGRRSPLHF.

This chain links TRBV7-9 with TRBJ1-2, with D possibly TRBD1 on 5 matching bases. The CDR3 is 14 residues long. CDR1 is SEHNR, CDR2 FQNEAQ, per germline (reference sequence). The V end was cut by 5 bases, the J end by 8 bases, with 18 bases between. CDR3 in DNA: TGTGCCAGCAGCCCGCGTATTGGGGGTACAGGCTACACCTTC. Its protein product is CASSPRIGGTGYTF. Together with reference TRBV7-9 and TRBJ1-2, the CDR3 gives the full variable domain: DTGVSQNPRHKITKRGQNVTFRCDPISEHNRLYWYRQTLGQGPEFLTYFQNEAQLEKSRLLSDRFSAERPKGSFSTLEIQRTEQGDSAMYLCASSPRIGGTGYTFGSGTRLTVV.

With regard to this clone: Other nucleotide sequences in the sample specify the same CDR3. This chain joins TRBV18 and TRBJ1-2; TRBD1 aligns across 7 bases. Germline values: CDR1 KGHSH, CDR2 LQKENI. V gave up 3 bases and J gave up 3 bases; unmatched junction bases: 1. The CDR3 spans 13 residues. The CDR3 DNA follows: TGTGCCAGCTCACCCGGGACAGACTATGGCTACACCTTC. Its protein is CASSPGTDYGYTF.

The chain is built from TRBV6-5 and TRBJ1-2; no reliable D call. The CDR3 runs to 15 residues. Trimming shortened V by 2 bases and J by 0 bases, and 10 bases separated the two germline ends. In germline, CDR1 is MNHEY, CDR2 SVGAGI. Here the CDR3 reads CASSYGVEANYGYTF. As DNA, the CDR3 is TGTGCCAGCAGTTACGGAGTGGAAGCTAACTATGGCTACACCTTC.

The chain uses TRBV27 and TRBJ2-3; TRBD2 is a possible D gene (6 bases). This CDR3 contains 13 residues. Between the trimmed V and J ends, which lost 6 bases and 6 bases, there was a span of 13 bases. CDR1 and CDR2 from the germline V gene are MNHEY and SMNVEV (reference sequence). The CDR3, as DNA: TGTGCCAGCAGGTCGGCGGGACGGGATACGCAGTATTTT. As protein: CASRSAGRDTQYF.

The rearrangement links TRBV7-3 to TRBJ2-1; D might be TRBD2 (6 bases). V was trimmed by 1 base and J by 9 bases, leaving 7 bases between them. The CDR3 loop spans 12 amino acids. Germline CDR1 is SGHTA and CDR2 is FQGTGA. Written as DNA, the CDR3 is TGTGCCAGCAGCTTAAGGCGGGGTGAGCAGTTCTTC. Protein: CASSLRRGEQFF.

The chain recombines TRBV7-9 with TRBJ2-1; 9 nucleotides align to TRBD2. Germline V lookup: CDR1 SEHNR, CDR2 FQNEAQ (reference sequence). The CDR3 totals 15 residues. The ends lost 1 base at V and 5 bases at J; junction bases unmatched: 3. CDR3 loop: CASSLVAGVNNEQFF. DNA for the CDR3: TGTGCCAGCAGCTTAGTAGCGGGGGTTAACAATGAGCAGTTCTTC.

The V call is TRBV7-2, the J call TRBJ2-5, with 14 bases fitting TRBD2. CDR3 length: 17 amino acids. Germline-derived CDR1 and CDR2 are SGHTA and FQGNSA. V shed 5 bases and J 5 bases; nucleotides not matched to a gene: 10. DNA for the CDR3: TGTGCCAGCAGCCCCCGACTAGCGGGGGGGCTGGGGGAGACCCAGTACTTC. Its protein product is CASSPRLAGGLGETQYF.

This clone was counted between two and nine times. The V and J genes are TRBV5-1 and TRBJ1-1; D may be TRBD1 (5 bases). CDR3 size: 16 residues. The germline V gene has CDR1 SGHRS and CDR2 YFSETQ. Trimming took 2 bases from V and 2 from J, leaving 16 bases between them. The CDR3 DNA follows: TGCGCCAGCAGCTTAGCTGACAGCCCCATTAACACTGAAGCTTTCTTT. The encoded protein is CASSLADSPINTEAFF.

The chain carries TRBV10-2 and TRBJ1-4, with no clear D. CDR3 length: 11 amino acids. Trimming took 0 bases from V and 15 from J, leaving 8 bases between them. Germline assignment: CDR1 WSHSY and CDR2 SAAADI. CDR3: CASSESQRMFF. For the CDR3, the DNA is TGCGCCAGCAGTGAGTCGCAGAGGATGTTTTTT.

This chain links TRBV7-2 with TRBJ2-2; tentatively, D is TRBD2 (6 bases). The V gene's germline CDR1 is SGHTA and CDR2 FQGNSA. V was clipped by 4 bases and J by 3 bases, with 12 bases between them. The CDR3 is made up of 15 amino acids. The CDR3 loop is CASSSRLGDTGELFF. The DNA of the CDR3 is TGTGCCAGCAGCTCCCGACTAGGGGACACCGGGGAGCTGTTTTTT.

The rearrangement uses TRBV6-2 or TRBV6-3 and TRBJ1-5, with TRBD1 matching 7 bases. The CDR3 spans 14 residues. V gave up 2 bases and J gave up 4 bases; unmatched junction bases: 2. CDR1 is MNHEY, CDR2 SVGEGT, per germline. CDR3 loop: CASSYAGGNQPQHF. DNA of the CDR3: TGTGCCAGCAGTTACGCAGGGGGGAATCAGCCCCAGCATTTT.

This clone has a single count. V gene TRBV2 combines with J gene TRBJ1-2; 7 bases match TRBD1. This CDR3 comprises 15 residues. The V and J ends lost 2 bases and 7 bases, in that order; junction bases with no gene match: 10. Germline values: CDR1 SNHLY, CDR2 FYNNEI. The CDR3 DNA reads as TGTGCCAGCAGTGAAAGGCAGGGGGATGTGGGTGGCTACACCTTC. Amino acids: CASSERQGDVGGYTF.

This chain links TRBV6-1 with TRBJ2-3; TRBD1 might be the D (5 bases). Germline V lookup: CDR1 MNHNS, CDR2 SASEGT. The CDR3 has 13 amino acids. V lost 2 bases and J 8 bases, leaving 11 bases between the germline ends. The DNA for the CDR3 is TGTGCCAGCAGTGAAAATGATAGGGGTACGCAGTATTTT. The encoded protein is CASSENDRGTQYF.

The CDR3 DNA reads TGTGCCAGCAGCAAAGGGACTAGCGGTTTACCCTACGAGCAGTACGTC. This codes for CASSKGTSGLPYEQYV. The rearrangement links TRBV7-9 to TRBJ2-7; 11 bases map to TRBD2. The germline gives CDR1 SEHNR, CDR2 FQNEAQ (reference sequence). This CDR3 spans 16 amino acids. After removal of 5 bases from V and 2 bases from J, the junction contained 8 bases not matched to a gene.

The V and J genes are TRBV4-1 and TRBJ1-5, with D possibly TRBD1 on 5 matching bases. Germline V gives CDR1 MGHRA, CDR2 YSYEKL. V lost 4 bases and J 6 bases, leaving 10 bases between the germline ends. There are 13 residues in the CDR3. CDR3 sequence reads: CASSLGVAQPQHF. DNA for the CDR3: TGCGCCAGCAGCCTAGGGGTTGCTCAGCCCCAGCATTTT.

The chain employs TRBV11-2 and TRBJ1-2; 8 bases align to TRBD1. With V trimmed by 5 bases and J by 7 bases, 12 bases remained unmatched. CDR1 and CDR2 (germline): SGHAT, FQNNGV. This CDR3 has 15 residues. The DNA for the CDR3 is TGTGCCAGCAGCCTAAGCGACAGGGGCCCGTCTGGCTACACCTTC. Amino acids: CASSLSDRGPSGYTF.

This rearrangement joins TRBV7-6 to TRBJ1-5; the D gene is possibly TRBD1 (5 bases). CDR1 and CDR2 from the germline V gene are SGHVS and FNYEAQ. V lost 3 bases to trimming and J lost 9 bases, with 18 bases between them. The CDR3 is 15 amino acids. The CDR3 coding sequence is TGTGCCAGCAGCTTGGGACGGGGGACGGGGGGGCCCCAGCATTTT. Translating gives CASSLGRGTGGPQHF.

The chain has TRBV7-2 and TRBJ2-3, with D perhaps TRBD1 or TRBD2 (5 bases each). The germline V and J ends were trimmed by 5 bases and 2 bases, with 11 bases remaining between them. This CDR3 has 14 residues. Germline V CDR1 and CDR2: SGHTA, FQGNSA. The CDR3 bases are TGTGCCAGCAGCCGGGACCGCGCCACAGATACGCAGTATTTT. Translating it yields CASSRDRATDTQYF.

The chain joins TRBV15 to TRBJ1-4, with TRBD1 matching 7 bases. The CDR3 covers 15 residues. V lost 3 bases to trimming and J lost 2 bases; unmatched junction nucleotides: 3. Germline CDR1 is LNHNV and CDR2 is YYDKDF (reference sequence). CDR3 nucleotide sequence: TGTGCCACCAGCAGGGAGGACAGGACTAATGAAAAACTGTTTTTT. Encoded protein: CATSREDRTNEKLFF.